The 2 T cell receptor beta chains below were found in one sample sequenced in a study of blood T cell repertoires in COVID-19. Clones were read by immunoSEQ multiplex PCR, and TCRdb kept only the in-frame ones, dropping some. The profile shows around 230,000 clones, 85% of them singletons. Material for sequencing was peripheral blood. These receptor sequences come from a man aged 50-60 years with COVID-19, enrolled during active disease.

This chain uses TRBV3-1 (or the pseudogene TRBV3-2) with TRBJ2-1; no definite D call. The CDR3 spans 15 residues. Deletions cut 5 bases from V and 0 bases from J, with 11 bases between. Germline CDR1 and CDR2: LGHDT and YNNKEL (reference sequence). CDR3 sequence reads: CASSDIVSSYNEQFF. The CDR3 DNA follows: TGTGCCAGCAGCGACATAGTGAGCTCCTACAATGAGCAGTTCTTC.

The chain links TRBV19 to TRBJ1-3; D remains unclear. The CDR3 spans 13 residues. CDR1 is LNHDA, CDR2 SQIVND, per germline (reference sequence). V was pared by 5 bases and J by 0 bases, with 5 bases between. CDR3: CASSQVSGNTIYF. The CDR3 bases are TGTGCCAGTAGTCAGGTCTCTGGAAACACCATATATTTT.